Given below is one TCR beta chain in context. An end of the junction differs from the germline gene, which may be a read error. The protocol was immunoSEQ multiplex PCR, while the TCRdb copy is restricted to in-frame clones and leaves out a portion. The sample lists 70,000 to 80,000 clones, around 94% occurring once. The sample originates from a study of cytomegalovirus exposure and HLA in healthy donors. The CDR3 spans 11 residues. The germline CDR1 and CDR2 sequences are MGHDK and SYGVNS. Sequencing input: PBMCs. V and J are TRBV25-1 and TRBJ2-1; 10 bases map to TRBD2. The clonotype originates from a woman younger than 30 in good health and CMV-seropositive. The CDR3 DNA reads TGTGCCAGCAGCGGCGGGACTAGCGAGCTCTTC. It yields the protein CASSGGTSELF.